This T cell receptor (beta chain) was observed in a study of T cells in localized non-small cell lung cancer. V lost 0 bases and J lost 0, with 6 bases in between. The CDR3 runs to 15 residues. CDR1 is SGHRS and CDR2 is YFSETQ in the germline V gene. Here immunoSEQ multiplex PCR was the method, and the copy in TCRdb shows in-frame clones only, minus some. Of tens of thousands of clones detected, 87% appear once; the ten largest clones hold over 12%. The chain has TRBV5-1 and TRBJ2-2; D remains ambiguous. This TCR was sampled from a man aged 35 to 69 with stage I squamous cell lung carcinoma. The starting material was peripheral blood, obtained before any cancer treatment. The CDR3 nucleotides read TGCGCCAGCAGCTTGGTATCAGCGAACACCGGGGAGCTGTTTTTT. It translates to CASSLVSANTGELFF.